This T cell receptor beta chain was retrieved from a study of cytomegalovirus exposure and HLA in healthy donors. The sample holds a few counts of this clone. What it recognizes is unknown. The study ran its PCR with 60 Vbeta and 13 Jbeta primers. The protocol was immunoSEQ multiplex PCR, while the TCRdb copy is restricted to in-frame clones and leaves out a portion. The repertoire has some 120,000 clones, 85% of them found once; the top ten carry 6.7%. Study-wide results and limits: TCR beta V- and J-gene trimming, according to a later analysis, was linked to a missense DCLRE1C variant. A later analysis found most CMV-associated TCR beta chains apparently HLA-restricted. Earlier analysis found most TCR beta V segments productive about 87% or about 30% of the time. Confirmation in vitro established that a few CMV-associated chains were specific for CMV antigens.

From germline, CDR1 is SEHNR and CDR2 FQNEAQ (reference sequence). CDR3 length: 16 amino acids. The ends lost 4 bases at V and 6 bases at J; junction bases unmatched: 7. V and J are TRBV7-9 and TRBJ2-2, with 11 bases matching TRBD2. The sequencing sample was made of PBMCs. The origin of this receptor is a woman younger than 45 in good health and CMV-seropositive. DNA for the CDR3: TGTGCCAGCAGCTCAACTAGCGGGAGAGGCCCCGGGGAGCTGTTTTTT. Its translation: CASSSTSGRGPGELFF.